The 28 T cell receptor beta chains below all came from one sample that was sequenced in a study of blood T cell repertoires in COVID-19. Some clones are missing from TCRdb's copy, which holds only in-frame ones; the method was immunoSEQ multiplex PCR. The repertoire includes under 200,000 clones, roughly 80% of them detected once, and more than 5% sits in the top ten. Sequencing was performed on peripheral blood. Receptors originate from a woman in her twenties or thirties with acute or convalescent COVID-19.

This rearrangement joins TRBV25-1 to TRBJ1-6; D is ambiguous. The V end was cut by 4 bases, the J end by 4 bases, with 17 bases between. Looked up from germline, CDR1 is MGHDK and CDR2 is SYGVNS. CDR3 length: 17 amino acids. In DNA form, the CDR3 reads TGTGCCAGCAGTGGCGAACGGACTGTTCCTTATAATTCACCCCTCCACTTT. Amino acids: CASSGERTVPYNSPLHF.

V usage is TRBV10-2 and J usage is TRBJ1-1; maybe TRBD1 (5 bases). Trimming stripped 4 bases from V and 0 bases from J, with 15 bases between. The CDR3 is 16 residues long. The germline CDR1 and CDR2 sequences are WSHSY and SAAADI. CDR3 coding DNA: TGCGCCAGCAGTGGAGGCAGGGTAGGGATGAACACTGAAGCTTTCTTT. This sequence encodes CASSGGRVGMNTEAFF.

The chain is built from TRBV28 and TRBJ2-7; 13 positions agree with TRBD2. The CDR3 sequence is 17 residues long. The V gene end was trimmed by 3 bases and the J gene end by 4 bases; junction bases not matched to a gene: 9. Germline values: CDR1 MDHEN, CDR2 SYDVKM. The CDR3 loop reads CASSFSTSGGTSYEQYF. As DNA, the CDR3 is TGTGCCAGCAGTTTCTCGACTAGCGGGGGGACCTCGTACGAGCAGTACTTC.

The V call is TRBV5-6, the J call TRBJ2-1, with TRBD2 identical over 10 bases. This CDR3 contains 17 residues. CDR1 SGHDT and CDR2 YYEEEE come from the germline V gene. With V trimmed by 1 base and J by 5 bases, 9 bases remained unmatched. CDR3 nucleotide sequence: TGTGCCAGCAGCTTGATAGTCCGGACTAGCGGTCACAATGAGCAGTTCTTC. This codes for CASSLIVRTSGHNEQFF.

The CDR3 protein is CASSLFGEKINTIYF. CDR3 in DNA: TGTGCCAGCAGCTTGTTTGGAGAAAAAATAAACACCATATATTTT. The chain is built from TRBV13 and TRBJ1-3; D ambiguous. This CDR3 is 15 amino acids long. V lost 3 bases, J lost 6 bases, and 15 bases lay in between. Per germline, CDR1 PRHDT and CDR2 FYEKMQ (reference sequence).

This chain joins TRBV27 and TRBJ1-2; no reliable D call. V was pared by 2 bases and J by 4 bases, with 14 bases between. The CDR3 consists of 15 residues. CDR1 MNHEY and CDR2 SMNVEV come from the germline V gene (reference sequence). The CDR3 nucleotides read TGTGCCAGCAGTTTAGGGTCTGGCGGCCTCTATGGCTACACCTTC. This translates into CASSLGSGGLYGYTF.

The J gene is TRBJ2-3, the V gene TRBV13, with TRBD2 identical over 9 bases. Germline CDR1 reads PRHDT; CDR2 reads FYEKMQ (reference sequence). The J segment lost 4 bases and the V segment lost 8 bases, leaving 4 bases of the junction unmatched. The CDR3 contains 13 residues. The chain's CDR3 is CASPERGADTQYF. CDR3 sequence (DNA): TGTGCCAGCCCCGAGCGGGGGGCAGATACGCAGTATTTT.

The chain is built from TRBV13 and TRBJ2-7, with 7 bases aligning to TRBD1. The CDR3 runs to 16 residues. V lost 5 bases, J lost 3 bases, and 13 bases stayed unmatched. CDR1 is PRHDT and CDR2 is FYEKMQ in the germline V gene (reference sequence). CDR3 loop: CASSPTWDSENYEQYF. In DNA form, the CDR3 reads TGTGCCAGCAGCCCCACATGGGACAGCGAAAACTACGAGCAGTACTTC.

The chain uses TRBV12-2 and TRBJ1-3; the DNA was not compared with TRBD1, the D call given in the table. TRBV12-2 is assigned pseudogene status. The CDR3 is made up of 16 amino acids. The CDR3 DNA reads as TGTGCAAGTCGCTTAGGTCGCGAACAGGGTGGAAACACCATATATTTT. Translation: CASRLGREQGGNTIYF.

The chain carries TRBV7-9 and TRBJ2-1; 7 bases map to TRBD2. The trim removed 4 bases at V and 8 bases at J, leaving 5 bases unmatched. The germline V gene encodes CDR1 SEHNR and CDR2 FQNEAQ (reference sequence). The CDR3 runs 13 residues. CDR3 residues: CASSSPTSHEQFF. The CDR3 DNA sequence: TGTGCCAGCAGCTCCCCGACTAGCCATGAGCAGTTCTTC.

This rearrangement joins TRBV5-6 to TRBJ2-7; tentatively, D is TRBD2 (6 bases). From germline, CDR1 is SGHDT and CDR2 YYEEEE. The CDR3 totals 15 residues. V was trimmed by 0 bases and J by 0 bases, leaving 10 bases between them. CDR3 region: CASSLGDWSSYEQYF. In DNA, the CDR3 is TGTGCCAGCAGCTTGGGGGACTGGAGCTCCTACGAGCAGTACTTC.

V and J are TRBV28 and TRBJ1-5; no clear D gene. Germline V gene sequence: CDR1 MDHEN, CDR2 SYDVKM. Trimming cost V 7 bases and J 5 bases, with 15 bases left between them. The CDR3 runs 14 residues. The CDR3 nucleotides are TGTGCCAGCACCACCCCGATCCGGGATCAGCCCCAGCATTTT. Translated, it gives CASTTPIRDQPQHF.

The chain recombines TRBV7-2 with TRBJ2-5; 7 bases are shared with TRBD1. This CDR3 has 16 amino acids. The J segment lost 2 bases and the V segment lost 3 bases, leaving 9 bases of the junction unmatched. Germline CDR1 SGHTA, CDR2 FQGNSA. CDR3 sequence (DNA): TGTGCCAGCAGCTTTAAGTCCGGGACAGCTCAAGAGACCCAGTACTTC. This sequence encodes CASSFKSGTAQETQYF. The entire variable domain, with the rest obtained from reference TRBV7-2 and TRBJ2-5, is as follows: GAGVSQSPSNKVTEKGKDVELRCDPISGHTALYWYRQSLGQGLEFLIYFQGNSAPDKSGLPSDRFSAERTGGSVSTLTIQRTQQEDSAVYLCASSFKSGTAQETQYFGPGTRLLVL.

This clone occurred once. V and J are TRBV21-1 and TRBJ2-4; TRBD2, the table's D call, lacks a check against the DNA. TRBV21-1 is labeled a pseudogene. This CDR3 is built from 14 residues. CDR3 region: CASSKDIAKNIQYF. CDR3 DNA: TGTGCCAGCAGCAAAGATATAGCCAAAAACATTCAGTACTTC.

The chain uses TRBV3-1 (or the pseudogene TRBV3-2) and TRBJ2-2, with 8 bases identical to TRBD2. V shed 1 base and J 4 bases; nucleotides not matched to a gene: 8. CDR1 and CDR2 from the germline V gene are LGHDT and YNNKEL (reference sequence). The CDR3 length is 17 residues. In DNA, the CDR3 is TGTGCCAGCAGCCAAGTAAGCGGGAGTTGGAGCACCGGGGAGCTGTTTTTT. Protein: CASSQVSGSWSTGELFF.

This rearrangement joins TRBV11-1 to TRBJ2-3; D may be TRBD1 (6 bases). Germline loops: CDR1 SGHAT, CDR2 FQDESV (reference sequence). This CDR3 is 13 amino acids long. Trimming pared 2 bases from V and 6 bases from J, leaving 9 bases between. The CDR3 sequence is CASSLPRGDTQYF. CDR3 DNA: TGTGCCAGCAGCTTACCCAGGGGTGATACGCAGTATTTT.

The CDR3 region is CASSQRLGGYEQYF. The CDR3 nucleotides read TGCGCCAGCAGCCAACGTCTAGGAGGGTACGAGCAGTACTTC. The chain uses TRBV4-3 and TRBJ2-7, with D maybe TRBD2 (6 bases). The CDR3 is 14 residues long. Trimming removed 2 bases at V and 4 bases at J, with 12 bases between. The germline gives CDR1 LGHNA, CDR2 YSLEER.

J is TRBJ2-4 and V is TRBV7-8; the D is unclear. The CDR3 spans 14 residues. V was shortened by 1 base and J by 2 bases, with 6 bases between the two germline ends. The germline V gene has CDR1 SGHVS and CDR2 FQNEAQ. The CDR3 DNA reads as TGTGCCAGCAGCTTAGTGTTAACCAAAAACATTCAGTACTTC. Encoded protein: CASSLVLTKNIQYF. The whole variable domain, filled in from reference TRBV7-8 and TRBJ2-4, reads GAGVSQSPRYKVAKRGQDVALRCDPISGHVSLFWYQQALGQGPEFLTYFQNEAQLDKSGLPSDRFFAERPEGSVSTLKIQRTQQEDSAVYLCASSLVLTKNIQYFGAGTRLSVL.

The rearrangement uses TRBV6-4 and TRBJ2-3; a possible D gene is TRBD1 (5 bases). CDR1 and CDR2 from the germline V gene are MRHNA and SNTAGT. The CDR3 contains 14 residues. V was clipped by 6 bases and J by 4 bases, with 14 bases between them. CDR3 in amino acids: CASSARQGADTQYF. The CDR3 nucleotides read TGTGCCAGCAGCGCCCGGCAGGGCGCAGATACGCAGTATTTT.

CDR3 nucleotides: TGTGCCAGCAGTTACGTTCGGGGGTCTGAAGCTTTCTTT. Its protein product is CASSYVRGSEAFF. The chain links TRBV6-2 or TRBV6-3 to TRBJ1-1; a weak D match, TRBD1 (5 bases). In germline, CDR1 is MNHEY, CDR2 SVGEGT. The CDR3 is made up of 13 amino acids. The germline V and J ends were trimmed by 2 bases and 6 bases, with 10 bases remaining between them.

This clone was counted between two and nine times. The chain employs TRBV2 and TRBJ1-1; D uncertain. The CDR3 length is 12 residues. Looked up from germline, CDR1 is SNHLY and CDR2 is FYNNEI. With 8 bases removed from V and 1 base from J, the gap between germline ends came to 8 bases. The CDR3: CASDGENTEAFF. The CDR3, as DNA: TGTGCCAGCGACGGGGAGAACACTGAAGCTTTCTTT.

This clone turned up a few times. The J gene is TRBJ1-6, the V gene TRBV28; 8 nucleotides match TRBD1. The V gene end was trimmed by 7 bases and the J gene end by 7 bases; junction bases not matched to a gene: 6. This CDR3 spans 14 amino acids. Germline V gene data show CDR1 as MDHEN and CDR2 as SYDVKM. In DNA form, the CDR3 reads TGTGCCAGCACCCAGGGGGCTTTGAATTCACCCCTCCACTTT. The encoded protein is CASTQGALNSPLHF. The full variable domain, completed using reference TRBV28 and TRBJ1-6, is DVKVTQSSRYLVKRTGEKVFLECVQDMDHENMFWYRQDPGLGLRLIYFSYDVKMKEKGDIPEGYSVSREKKERFSLILESASTNQTSMYLCASTQGALNSPLHFGNGTRLTVT.

In DNA form, the CDR3 reads TGTGCCAGCAGCACCCGAGGTTCCTACGAGCAGTACTTC. Translated, it gives CASSTRGSYEQYF. The chain combines TRBV6-6 with TRBJ2-7; D uncertain. CDR3 length: 13 amino acids. The germline gives CDR1 MNHNY, CDR2 SVGAGI (reference sequence). V was cut by 6 bases and J by 1 base, with 10 bases left in between.

The chain combines TRBV7-3 with TRBJ2-5, with D unclear. Germline V gives CDR1 SGHTA, CDR2 FQGTGA. Trimming stripped 3 bases from V and 4 bases from J, with 6 bases between. This CDR3 region has 12 residues. CDR3 amino acids: CASSLSGETQYF. CDR3 nucleotide sequence: TGTGCCAGCAGCTTGTCGGGAGAGACCCAGTACTTC.

This chain links TRBV6-4 with TRBJ2-1, with 11 bases that match TRBD2. CDR1 MRHNA and CDR2 SNTAGT come from the germline V gene. With V trimmed by 3 bases and J by 6 bases, 13 bases remained unmatched. The CDR3 is made up of 18 amino acids. The chain's CDR3 is CASSESGVGLAGPNEQFF. DNA of the CDR3: TGTGCCAGCAGTGAATCGGGGGTCGGACTAGCGGGCCCCAATGAGCAGTTCTTC.

This clone was detected once. CDR3 sequence: CASSLTLGNQPQHF. As DNA, the CDR3 is TGTGCCAGCAGTTTAACATTGGGCAATCAGCCCCAGCATTTT. V gene TRBV28 combines with J gene TRBJ1-5; D is uncertain. The CDR3 is 14 residues long. The germline gives CDR1 MDHEN, CDR2 SYDVKM. V was shortened by 2 bases and J by 2 bases, with 7 bases between the two germline ends.

The chain is built from TRBV29-1 and TRBJ2-5; 7 bases are shared with TRBD1. This CDR3 is built from 12 residues. Germline V gene sequence: CDR1 SQVTM, CDR2 ANQGSEA. The ends lost 2 bases at V and 5 bases at J; junction bases unmatched: 2. Written as DNA, the CDR3 is TGCAGCGTTGAACAGGGACAGGAGACCCAGTACTTC. Encoded protein: CSVEQGQETQYF. Complete variable domain (other parts from reference TRBV29-1 and TRBJ2-5): SAVISQKPSRDICQRGTSLTIQCQVDSQVTMMFWYRQQPGQSLTLIATANQGSEATYESGFVIDKFPISRPNLTFSTLTVSNMSPEDSSIYLCSVEQGQETQYFGPGTRLLVL.

The CDR3 spells CASSLASNYGYTF. The CDR3 DNA sequence: TGCGCCAGCAGCTTGGCGTCCAACTATGGCTACACCTTC. The gene calls are TRBV5-1 and TRBJ1-2; D is unclear. Germline V gives CDR1 SGHRS, CDR2 YFSETQ. This CDR3 is built from 13 residues. V lost 0 bases to trimming and J lost 2 bases, with 5 bases between them.